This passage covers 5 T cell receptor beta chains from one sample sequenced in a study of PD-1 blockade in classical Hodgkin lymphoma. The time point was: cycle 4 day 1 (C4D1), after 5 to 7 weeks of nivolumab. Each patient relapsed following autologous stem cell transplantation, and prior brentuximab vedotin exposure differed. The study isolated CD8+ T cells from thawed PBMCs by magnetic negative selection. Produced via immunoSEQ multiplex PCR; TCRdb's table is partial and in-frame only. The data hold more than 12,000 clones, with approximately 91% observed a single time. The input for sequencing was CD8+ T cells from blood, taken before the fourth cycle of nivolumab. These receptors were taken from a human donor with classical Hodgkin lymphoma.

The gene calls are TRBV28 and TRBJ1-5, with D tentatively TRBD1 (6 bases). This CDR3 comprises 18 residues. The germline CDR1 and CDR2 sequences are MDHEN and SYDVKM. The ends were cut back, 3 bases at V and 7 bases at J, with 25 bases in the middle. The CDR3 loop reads CASSFWSRADRSQQPQHF. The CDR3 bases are TGTGCCAGCAGTTTCTGGTCCCGGGCAGACAGGTCGCAACAGCCCCAGCATTTT.

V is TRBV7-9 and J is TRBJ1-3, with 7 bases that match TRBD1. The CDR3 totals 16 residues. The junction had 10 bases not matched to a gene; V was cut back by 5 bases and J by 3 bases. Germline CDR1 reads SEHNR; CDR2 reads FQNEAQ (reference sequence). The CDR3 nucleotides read TGTGCCAGCAGCGCATCACAGGGGAGGGATGGAAACACCATATATTTT. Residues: CASSASQGRDGNTIYF.

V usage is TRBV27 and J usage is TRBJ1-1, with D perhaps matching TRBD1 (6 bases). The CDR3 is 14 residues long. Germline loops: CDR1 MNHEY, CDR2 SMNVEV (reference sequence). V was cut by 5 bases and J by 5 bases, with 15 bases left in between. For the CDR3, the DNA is TGTGCCAGCAGTCCGGACAGAGGGGGGACTGAAGCTTTCTTT. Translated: CASSPDRGGTEAFF.

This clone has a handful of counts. CDR3 in DNA: TGTGCCACCAGCAGGACAGGGGGATGGAATTCACCCCTCCACTTT. As protein: CATSRTGGWNSPLHF. This chain joins TRBV15 and TRBJ1-6, with 9 bases identical to TRBD1. Germline assignment: CDR1 LNHNV and CDR2 YYDKDF (reference sequence). The ends lost 3 bases at V and 7 bases at J; junction bases unmatched: 4. The CDR3 covers 15 residues. Based on the CDR3 plus reference TRBV15 and TRBJ1-6, the full variable domain is DAMVIQNPRYQVTQFGKPVTLSCSQTLNHNVMYWYQQKSSQAPKLLFHYYDKDFNNEADTPDNFQSRRPNTSFCFLDIRSPGLGDTAMYLCATSRTGGWNSPLHFGNGTRLTVT.

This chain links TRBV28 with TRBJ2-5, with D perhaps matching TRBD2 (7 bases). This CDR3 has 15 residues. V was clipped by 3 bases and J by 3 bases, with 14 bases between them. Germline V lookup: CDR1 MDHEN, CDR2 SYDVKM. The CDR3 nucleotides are TGTGCCAGCAGTTTTGGGGGGGCAAGCGAAGAGACCCAGTACTTC. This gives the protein CASSFGGASEETQYF.